The rows below give T cell receptor beta chains drawn from one sample of a study of T cell changes during pregnancy in multiple sclerosis. Some clones are missing from TCRdb's copy, which holds only in-frame ones; the method was immunoSEQ multiplex PCR. The data contain more than 85,000 clones, around 93% of them singletons. This sample comprised peripheral blood, obtained before pregnancy. Receptors were obtained from a female donor with multiple sclerosis, enrolled in a pregnancy study. CDR3s include the opening cysteine and the closing phenylalanine or tryptophan. Fields, in order: V gene, J gene, clone size, D gene, CDR3 protein, CDR3 DNA. A D gene is named only where the DNA matches it firmly. Where a row states a size, it is once, few, many or the class of an expanded clone; other rows omit it.

V: TRBV15; J: TRBJ1-5; size: NA; D: NA; CDR3: CATSRDVRQPQHF; DNA: TGTGCCACCAGCAGAGATGTTCGTCAGCCCCAGCATTTT
V: TRBV5-6; J: TRBJ2-5; size: NA; D: TRBD2; CDR3: CASSLRLAGAVGGQETQYF; DNA: TGTGCCAGCAGCTTGAGGCTAGCGGGAGCGGTGGGTGGACAAGAGACCCAGTACTTC
V: TRBV27; J: TRBJ2-1; size: NA; D: NA; CDR3: CATFPGLPATYNEQFF; DNA: TGTGCCACATTCCCGGGACTGCCGGCCACCTACAATGAGCAGTTCTTC
V: TRBV11-2; J: TRBJ1-2; size: once; D: NA; CDR3: CASTKLGGGSDGYTF; DNA: TGTGCCAGCACCAAACTCGGGGGGGGCTCGGATGGCTACACCTTC
V: TRBV19; J: TRBJ1-3; size: NA; D: NA; CDR3: CASQLRVGNTIYF; DNA: TGTGCCAGCCAACTCAGGGTTGGAAACACCATATATTTT
V: TRBV7-9; J: TRBJ1-3; size: NA; D: NA; CDR3: CASSLAQASSSGNTIYF; DNA: TGTGCCAGCAGCTTAGCGCAGGCGTCGAGCTCTGGAAACACCATATATTTT
V: TRBV7-8; J: TRBJ1-2; size: NA; D: TRBD1; CDR3: CASSSRGPNYGYTF; DNA: TGTGCCAGCAGCTCCAGGGGGCCGAACTATGGCTACACCTTC
V: TRBV7-6; J: TRBJ1-1; size: NA; D: NA; CDR3: CASSLARSSEAFF; DNA: TGTGCCAGCAGCCTCGCAAGGAGTAGTGAAGCTTTCTTT
V: TRBV27; J: TRBJ1-5; size: NA; D: NA; CDR3: CASSLRQNQPQHF; DNA: TGTGCCAGCAGTTTGAGACAGAATCAGCCCCAGCATTTT
V: TRBV5-1; J: TRBJ2-1; size: NA; D: NA; CDR3: CASTESYNEQFF; DNA: TGCGCCAGCACCGAGTCCTACAATGAGCAGTTCTTC
V: TRBV29-1; J: TRBJ1-4; size: NA; D: NA; CDR3: CSVETTGYEKLFF; DNA: TGCAGCGTTGAAACTACAGGGTATGAAAAACTGTTTTTT
V: TRBV28; J: TRBJ2-1; size: NA; D: NA; CDR3: CASGLEISYNEQFF; DNA: TGTGCCAGCGGACTGGAGATCTCCTACAATGAGCAGTTCTTC
V: TRBV5-1; J: TRBJ2-1; size: NA; D: TRBD2; CDR3: CASSLGVIAGGGNEQFF; DNA: TGCGCCAGCAGCTTGGGAGTTATAGCGGGAGGGGGCAATGAGCAGTTCTTC
V: TRBV23-1; J: TRBJ1-2; size: NA; D: NA; CDR3: CASSHQGKSRPCGSYGYTF; DNA: TGCGCCAGCAGTCATCAAGGTAAATCAAGGCCCTGCGGGTCCTATGGCTACACCTTC
V: TRBV4-1; J: TRBJ1-1; size: once; D: TRBD1; CDR3: CASSQDLAGGFTEAFF; DNA: TGCGCCAGCAGCCAAGATTTGGCAGGGGGCTTCACTGAAGCTTTCTTT
V: TRBV7-2; J: TRBJ2-2; size: once; D: NA; CDR3: CASSLSRGTGELFF; DNA: TGTGCCAGCAGCTTAAGTAGGGGAACCGGGGAGCTGTTTTTT
V: TRBV5-1; J: TRBJ2-7; size: NA; D: NA; CDR3: CASSPGAGVPYEQYF; DNA: TGCGCCAGCAGCCCGGGGGCGGGAGTCCCCTACGAGCAGTACTTC
V: TRBV9; J: TRBJ2-7; size: NA; D: TRBD2; CDR3: CASSAGDYYEQYF; DNA: TGTGCCAGCAGCGCGGGGGACTACTACGAGCAGTACTTC
V: TRBV7-9; J: TRBJ1-4; size: NA; D: NA; CDR3: CASSLDTGLGGKLFF; DNA: TGTGCCAGCAGCCTGGACACAGGGTTGGGCGGAAAACTGTTTTTT
V: TRBV5-6; J: TRBJ2-7; size: NA; D: TRBD1; CDR3: CASSRPGTGGVEQYF; DNA: TGTGCCAGCAGCCGTCCCGGGACAGGGGGCGTCGAGCAGTACTTC
V: TRBV27; J: TRBJ1-4; size: once; D: TRBD1; CDR3: CASSLGTGVGEKLFF; DNA: TGTGCCAGCAGTCTAGGGACAGGGGTAGGCGAAAAACTGTTTTTT
V: TRBV27; J: TRBJ2-1; size: NA; D: TRBD1; CDR3: CASSLSAGQGGRFYNEQFF; DNA: TGTGCCAGCAGTTTATCAGCGGGACAGGGCGGCCGATTCTACAATGAGCAGTTCTTC
V: TRBV30; J: TRBJ2-7; size: once; D: TRBD2; CDR3: CAWSKGLAGVSEQYF; DNA: TGTGCCTGGAGTAAGGGACTAGCGGGAGTAAGCGAGCAGTACTTC
V: TRBV2; J: TRBJ2-5; size: NA; D: TRBD2; CDR3: CASSERISGRRETQYF; DNA: TGTGCCAGCAGTGAAAGGATTAGCGGGAGAAGGGAGACCCAGTACTTC
V: TRBV2; J: TRBJ1-4; size: NA; D: TRBD1; CDR3: CASTMGTGSEKLFF; DNA: TGTGCCAGCACCATGGGGACAGGATCTGAAAAACTGTTTTTT
V: TRBV27; J: TRBJ2-4; size: NA; D: TRBD1; CDR3: CASRTDRASNIQYF; DNA: TGTGCCAGCAGGACAGACAGGGCCTCGAACATTCAGTACTTC
V: TRBV9; J: TRBJ2-2; size: NA; D: TRBD2; CDR3: CASSGTSANSGTGELFF; DNA: TGTGCCAGCAGCGGGACTAGCGCCAACAGTGGCACCGGGGAGCTGTTTTTT
V: TRBV9; J: TRBJ2-2; size: NA; D: TRBD2; CDR3: CASSDGTSGVTGELFF; DNA: TGTGCCAGCAGCGACGGGACTAGCGGGGTGACCGGGGAGCTGTTTTTT
V: TRBV15; J: TRBJ2-7; size: NA; D: NA; CDR3: CATSVTTAYEQYF; DNA: TGTGCCACCAGCGTAACCACGGCCTACGAGCAGTACTTC
V: TRBV19; J: TRBJ2-1; size: NA; D: NA; CDR3: CASSITGRSYNEQFF; DNA: TGTGCCAGTAGTATAACAGGGCGATCCTACAATGAGCAGTTCTTC
V: TRBV1; J: TRBJ2-2; size: once; D: NA; CDR3: CTSSHSSSSGELFF; DNA: TGCACCAGCAGCCATTCTAGTTCCTCCGGGGAGCTGTTTTTT
V: TRBV19; J: TRBJ2-3; size: NA; D: TRBD1; CDR3: CASTGQGQDTQYF; DNA: TGTGCCAGTACGGGACAGGGTCAAGATACGCAGTATTTT
V: TRBV11-2; J: TRBJ2-1; size: NA; D: TRBD2; CDR3: CASSPRRGAAGGGYNEQFF; DNA: TGTGCCAGCAGCCCACGGCGGGGGGCGGCGGGAGGGGGGTACAATGAGCAGTTCTTC
V: TRBV5-1; J: TRBJ2-1; size: NA; D: NA; CDR3: CASSLDLNEQFF; DNA: TGCGCCAGCAGCCTAGACTTAAATGAGCAGTTCTTC
V: TRBV6-6; J: TRBJ1-2; size: NA; D: NA; CDR3: CASSRGEGDHGYTF; DNA: TGTGCCAGCAGTAGGGGGGAGGGGGATCATGGCTACACCTTC
V: TRBV5-1; J: TRBJ2-7; size: NA; D: NA; CDR3: CASSLGAGVASSYEQYF; DNA: TGCGCCAGCAGCCTGGGGGCGGGGGTAGCCAGCTCCTACGAGCAGTACTTC
V: TRBV25-1; J: TRBJ1-1; size: many; D: NA; CDR3: CASIDPLGGITEAFF; DNA: TGTGCCAGCATCGATCCTTTGGGAGGGATCACTGAAGCTTTCTTT
V: TRBV4-1; J: TRBJ2-5; size: NA; D: NA; CDR3: CASSQDSGYRGETQYF; DNA: TGCGCCAGCAGCCAAGACAGCGGGTACCGAGGAGAGACCCAGTACTTC
V: TRBV27; J: TRBJ2-7; size: NA; D: NA; CDR3: CASSITSPTDTSTYSSYEQYF; DNA: TGTGCCAGCAGTATAACATCCCCGACAGACACCTCGACCTATTCCTCCTACGAGCAGTACTTC
V: TRBV18; J: TRBJ1-2; size: NA; D: TRBD1; CDR3: CASSPRQGADYGYTF; DNA: TGTGCCAGCTCACCACGACAGGGGGCGGACTATGGCTACACCTTC
V: TRBV7-2; J: TRBJ1-5; size: NA; D: TRBD1; CDR3: CASSLTGTGIQPQHF; DNA: TGTGCCAGCAGCTTGACCGGGACAGGAATTCAGCCCCAGCATTTT
V: TRBV27; J: TRBJ2-7; size: NA; D: NA; CDR3: CASSKGGSYEQYF; DNA: TGTGCCAGCAGCAAGGGAGGCTCCTACGAGCAGTACTTC
V: TRBV2; J: TRBJ1-5; size: NA; D: TRBD1; CDR3: CASSDRGLQPQHF; DNA: TGTGCCAGCAGTGACAGGGGGCTTCAGCCCCAGCATTTT
V: TRBV2; J: TRBJ2-3; size: NA; D: TRBD2; CDR3: CASSELAGDTQYF; DNA: TGTGCCAGCAGTGAACTAGCGGGAGATACGCAGTATTTT
V: TRBV29-1; J: TRBJ2-1; size: NA; D: TRBD2; CDR3: CSVSAGTSGYNEQFF; DNA: TGCAGCGTCTCGGCCGGGACTAGCGGATACAATGAGCAGTTCTTC
V: TRBV28; J: TRBJ1-4; size: NA; D: TRBD1; CDR3: CASSPGWGQRNEKLFF; DNA: TGTGCCAGCAGCCCAGGGTGGGGACAGCGTAATGAAAAACTGTTTTTT
V: TRBV6-5; J: TRBJ2-1; size: NA; D: NA; CDR3: CASRGDGYNEQFF; DNA: TGTGCCAGCCGCGGGGACGGCTACAATGAGCAGTTCTTC
V: TRBV27; J: TRBJ2-1; size: NA; D: TRBD2; CDR3: CASSLGTSGNSNEQFF; DNA: TGTGCCAGCAGTTTAGGGACTAGCGGGAATAGTAATGAGCAGTTCTTC
V: TRBV28; J: TRBJ1-5; size: NA; D: TRBD1; CDR3: CASSLWAGQGGQPQHF; DNA: TGTGCCAGCAGTTTATGGGCGGGACAGGGAGGTCAGCCCCAGCATTTT
V: TRBV19; J: TRBJ2-1; size: NA; D: NA; CDR3: CASSTGGIEQFF; DNA: TGTGCCAGTAGTACGGGGGGCATTGAGCAGTTCTTC
V: TRBV7-7; J: TRBJ2-5; size: NA; D: NA; CDR3: CASSYEWGHQETQYF; DNA: TGTGCCAGCAGTTACGAATGGGGCCACCAAGAGACCCAGTACTTC